What follows are 10 T cell receptor beta chains derived from one specimen sequenced in a study of cytomegalovirus exposure and HLA in healthy donors. Primers for the PCR totalled 60 Vbeta and 13 Jbeta. Sequenced by immunoSEQ multiplex PCR; TCRdb stores in-frame clones only, minus some. The sample holds roughly 120,000 clones; roughly 15% are singletons and the top ten take about 1.9%. Sequences were obtained from PBMCs. These TCRs come from a woman under 30 in good health and CMV-seronegative.

The chain joins TRBV5-1 to TRBJ1-4; 7 bases agree with TRBD1. The V gene's germline CDR1 is SGHRS and CDR2 YFSETQ. The V segment lost 0 bases and the J segment 3 bases; nucleotides outside the gene matches: 2. The CDR3 spans 15 residues. CDR3 sequence: CASSLAGQPNEKLFF. Written as DNA, the CDR3 is TGCGCCAGCAGCTTGGCGGGACAGCCTAATGAAAAACTGTTTTTT.

This clone was seen more than once but under ten times. This chain connects TRBV15 to TRBJ1-6, with D perhaps matching TRBD1 (5 bases). The CDR3 runs 14 residues. Germline V gives CDR1 LNHNV, CDR2 YYDKDF (reference sequence). V was clipped by 4 bases and J by 10 bases, with 14 bases between them. The chain's CDR3 is CATSTGLGSSPLHF. Here the CDR3 DNA reads TGTGCCACCAGCACGGGACTCGGTAGCTCACCCCTCCACTTT.

For the CDR3, the DNA is TGTGCCAGCAGTTTAGCGGGGGCTCGAGATGAGCAGTTCTTC. It translates to CASSLAGARDEQFF. This sequence joins TRBV27 and TRBJ2-1, with D possibly being TRBD2 (7 bases). Germline loops: CDR1 MNHEY, CDR2 SMNVEV (reference sequence). V was trimmed by 2 bases and J by 8 bases, leaving 13 bases between them. This CDR3 is built from 14 residues.

This clone was counted only a few times. CDR3 DNA: TGCGCCAGCAGTCAACCCTATCTAGCGGGAGATCCCCGCGAGCAGTACTTC. It yields the protein CASSQPYLAGDPREQYF. V gene TRBV23-1 combines with J gene TRBJ2-7; 10 nucleotides align to TRBD2. TRBV23-1 is known as an ORF, though its function is uncertain. J lost 6 bases, V lost 2 bases, and 13 bases had no gene match. The CDR3 is 17 amino acids.

This clone was recorded a few times. The chain joins TRBV30 to TRBJ1-2, with TRBD1 matching 7 bases. V was pared by 3 bases and J by 4 bases, with 2 bases of the junction left unmatched. CDR1 and CDR2 from the germline V gene are GTSNPN and SVGIG (reference sequence). The CDR3 runs 12 residues. CDR3 region: CAWRGGAYGYTF. Written as DNA, the CDR3 is TGTGCCTGGAGAGGGGGCGCCTATGGCTACACCTTC.

This clone was recorded a few times. V gene TRBV11-2 combines with J gene TRBJ1-1, with a weak D call TRBD1 (5 bases). The germline V and J ends were trimmed by 1 base and 3 bases, with 15 bases remaining between them. This CDR3 contains 16 residues. Germline CDR1 SGHAT, CDR2 FQNNGV. The CDR3 DNA reads as TGTGCCAGCAGCTTAGGTGGGGCGGTGGAAGACACTGAAGCTTTCTTT. Encoded protein: CASSLGGAVEDTEAFF.

This clone was seen only a few times. The V and J genes are TRBV30 and TRBJ1-5, with a weak D call TRBD1 (5 bases). Germline V gives CDR1 GTSNPN, CDR2 SVGIG (reference sequence). V was trimmed by 0 bases and J by 0 bases, leaving 9 bases between them. The CDR3 extends over 15 amino acids. The DNA for the CDR3 is TGTGCCTGGAGTGTTACAGGAAATAGCAATCAGCCCCAGCATTTT. It specifies CAWSVTGNSNQPQHF.

This sequence joins TRBV9 and TRBJ2-7, with TRBD1 matching 9 bases. Germline CDR1 SGDLS, CDR2 YYNGEE. J gave up 4 bases and V 2 bases, and 4 bases lay outside the gene matches. This CDR3 spans 14 amino acids. CDR3 residues: CASSVGTGIYEQYF. In DNA, the CDR3 is TGTGCCAGCAGCGTCGGGACAGGGATTTACGAGCAGTACTTC.

The J gene is TRBJ2-7, the V gene TRBV27; a weak D match, TRBD2 (6 bases). Looked up from germline, CDR1 is MNHEY and CDR2 is SMNVEV (reference sequence). The CDR3 spans 16 residues. V was clipped by 2 bases and J by 0 bases, with 14 bases between them. The CDR3 protein is CASSLRGGEFSYEQYF. For the CDR3, the DNA is TGTGCCAGCAGTTTACGGGGCGGGGAGTTCTCCTACGAGCAGTACTTC.

A few counts support this clone. The chain combines TRBV6-1 with TRBJ1-1; D call uncertain. Trimming removed 2 bases from V and 0 bases from J, with 10 bases in between. CDR3 size: 15 residues. Germline V gene lookup returns CDR1 MNHNS and CDR2 SASEGT. CDR3 sequence (DNA): TGTGCCAGCAGTGAAAGAGGTTACATGAACACTGAAGCTTTCTTT. This encodes CASSERGYMNTEAFF.